Sequencing of this T cell receptor beta chain was carried out in a study of T cell responses to AZD1222 COVID-19 vaccine. The overall study: Second doses were pooled across both intervals (about 4 or about 12 weeks).

Sequenced by immunoSEQ multiplex PCR; TCRdb stores in-frame clones only, minus some. The table records 130,000 to 150,000 clones, about 89% of them present only once. A remark on this clone: Its matching antigen is unknown.

J lost 3 bases, V lost 0 bases, and 15 bases had no gene match. Germline V CDR1 and CDR2: SGDLS, YYNGEE. This CDR3 spans 20 amino acids. Whole-study results and caveats: None of the repertoires were sampled until the peak T cell response had passed. Vaccine-associated CD4 TCRs spanned spike, dominant at 160-218 and 743-854. Once two AZD1222 doses were given, Spike-specific TCR breadth and depth went up.

The TCR was taken from an adult in good health. Sequenced material: peripheral blood, taken on day 0 of AZD1222 vaccination. The V gene is TRBV9, the J gene TRBJ2-3, with 11 bases that match TRBD2. CDR3 coding DNA: TGTGCCAGCAGCGTAGGTCCGGCTGGGACTAGCGGAAAAAGTACAGATACGCAGTATTTT. Its translation is CASSVGPAGTSGKSTDTQYF.